This entry features one TCR beta chain sequence. In the authors' methods: Amplification of reference gene primers was used by the study to estimate nucleated cell counts. Repertoires were generated with immunoSEQ multiplex PCR, while TCRdb's copy carries only in-frame clones and drops some. V and J calls and clone size follow that table, whereas D and trimming were derived from the DNA. This table has approximately 300,000 clones, roughly 89% appearing once. This record comes from a study of blood T cell repertoires in COVID-19. Study summary: Sites across the United States, Italy and Spain contributed samples from acute and convalescent COVID-19. Sources were T cells, B-cell-depleted T cells, or PBMCs; the material itself was cDNA or gDNA.

It was during active infection that Seattle patients were enrolled and then longitudinally followed. This TCR was sampled from a woman in her thirties or forties with COVID-19, enrolled during active disease. Material for sequencing was peripheral blood.

CDR3 DNA sequence: TGTGCCAGCAGCCCGTGGGGCCGGAATGAAAAACTGTTTTTT. Its protein is CASSPWGRNEKLFF. This chain uses TRBV5-5 with TRBJ1-4, with a possible D match to TRBD1 (5 bases). Trimming pared 4 bases from V and 5 bases from J, leaving 12 bases between. This CDR3 is 14 amino acids long. Germline V gene sequence: CDR1 SGHKS, CDR2 YYEKEE (reference sequence).